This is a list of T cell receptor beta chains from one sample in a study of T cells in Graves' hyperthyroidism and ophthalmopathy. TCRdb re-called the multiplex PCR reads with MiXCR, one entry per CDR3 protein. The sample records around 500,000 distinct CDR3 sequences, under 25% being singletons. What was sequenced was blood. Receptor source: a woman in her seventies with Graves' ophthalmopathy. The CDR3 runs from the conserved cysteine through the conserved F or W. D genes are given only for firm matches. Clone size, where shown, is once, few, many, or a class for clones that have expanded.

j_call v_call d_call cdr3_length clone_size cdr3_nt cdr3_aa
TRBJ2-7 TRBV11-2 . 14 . TGTGCCAGCCTCCGGGTTAGCTATCCCTACGAGCAGTACTTC CASLRVSYPYEQYF
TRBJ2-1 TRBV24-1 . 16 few TGTGCCACCAGCCCTTCCAGGGGGGGAATCTACAATGAGCAGTTCTTC CATSPSRGGIYNEQFF
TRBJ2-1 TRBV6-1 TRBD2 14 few TGTGCCACCTTACTAGCGGATTCCTACAATGAGCAGTTCTTC CATLLADSYNEQFF
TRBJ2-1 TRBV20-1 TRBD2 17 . TGCAGTGCTAGAGATGGCCTTAGACTAGCGGTTAATAATGAGCAGTTCTTC CSARDGLRLAVNNEQFF
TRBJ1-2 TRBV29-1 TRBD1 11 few TGCAGCGTAGGACAGGGGGCTGGCTACACCTTC CSVGQGAGYTF
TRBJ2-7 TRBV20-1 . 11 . TGCAGGGGGCAACAGGGAAACGAGCAGTACTTC CRGQQGNEQYF
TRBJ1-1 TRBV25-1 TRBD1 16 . TGTGCCAGCGGGACAGGGGCCCTTGGGATGAACACTGAAGCTTTCTTT CASGTGALGMNTEAFF
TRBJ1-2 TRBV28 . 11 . TGTGCCAGCAGCTCGCACACGGGCTACACCTTC CASSSHTGYTF
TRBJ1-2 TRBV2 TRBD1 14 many TGTGCCAGCAGTCCTCGAGACAGGGTATACGGCTACACCTTC CASSPRDRVYGYTF
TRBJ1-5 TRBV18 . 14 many TGTGCCAGCTCACTATACAGGGATAATCAGCCCCAGCATTTT CASSLYRDNQPQHF
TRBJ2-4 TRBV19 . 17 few TGTGCCAGTAGTATAGAGACCCGTGTAGGAGCCAAAAACATTCAGTACTTC CASSIETRVGAKNIQYF
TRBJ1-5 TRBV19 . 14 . TGTGCCAGTAGTACCGTACGGGGCAATCAGCCCCAGCATTTT CASSTVRGNQPQHF
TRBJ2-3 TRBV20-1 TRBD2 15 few TGCAGTGCTAGCCCCCTAGCGGGAGTTCGAAATACGCAGTATTTT CSASPLAGVRNTQYF
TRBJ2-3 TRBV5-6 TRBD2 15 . TGTGCCAGCAGCTCGCCCGGGACTAAGTCTGCTACGCAGTATTTT CASSSPGTKSATQYF
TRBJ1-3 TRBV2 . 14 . TGTGCCAGCACCTGGTCCGATGGGGGAAACACCATATATTTT CASTWSDGGNTIYF
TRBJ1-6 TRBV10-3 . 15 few TGTGCCATCAGTGAGTCTAGTGCAGGGAGTTCACCCCTCCACTTT CAISESSAGSSPLHF
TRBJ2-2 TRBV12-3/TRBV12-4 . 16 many TGTGCCAGCAGTCAAAGGAACAGGGCGAACACCGGGGAGCTGTTTTTT CASSQRNRANTGELFF
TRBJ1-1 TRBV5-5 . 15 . TGTGCCAGCAGCCCTGCTCAAAGTGTGAACACTGAAGCTTTCTTT CASSPAQSVNTEAFF